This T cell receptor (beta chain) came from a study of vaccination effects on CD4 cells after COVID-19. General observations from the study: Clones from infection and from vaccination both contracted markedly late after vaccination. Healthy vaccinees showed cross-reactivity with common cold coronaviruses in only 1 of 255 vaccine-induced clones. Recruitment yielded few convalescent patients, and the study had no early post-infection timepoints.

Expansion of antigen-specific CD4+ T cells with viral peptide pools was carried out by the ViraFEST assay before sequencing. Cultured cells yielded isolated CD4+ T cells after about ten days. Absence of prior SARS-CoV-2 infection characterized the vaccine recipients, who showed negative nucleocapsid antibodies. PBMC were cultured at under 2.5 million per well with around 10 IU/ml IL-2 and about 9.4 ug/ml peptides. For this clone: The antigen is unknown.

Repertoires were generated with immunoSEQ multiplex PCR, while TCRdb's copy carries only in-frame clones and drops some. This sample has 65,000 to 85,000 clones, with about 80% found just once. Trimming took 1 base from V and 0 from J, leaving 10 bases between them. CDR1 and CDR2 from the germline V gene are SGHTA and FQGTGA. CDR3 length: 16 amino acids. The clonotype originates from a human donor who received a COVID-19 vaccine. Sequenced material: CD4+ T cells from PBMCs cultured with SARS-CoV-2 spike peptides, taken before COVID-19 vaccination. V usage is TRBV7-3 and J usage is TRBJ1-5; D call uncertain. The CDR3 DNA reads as TGTGCCAGCAGCTTAATAGGCGGAACTAGCAATCAGCCCCAGCATTTT. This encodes CASSLIGGTSNQPQHF.